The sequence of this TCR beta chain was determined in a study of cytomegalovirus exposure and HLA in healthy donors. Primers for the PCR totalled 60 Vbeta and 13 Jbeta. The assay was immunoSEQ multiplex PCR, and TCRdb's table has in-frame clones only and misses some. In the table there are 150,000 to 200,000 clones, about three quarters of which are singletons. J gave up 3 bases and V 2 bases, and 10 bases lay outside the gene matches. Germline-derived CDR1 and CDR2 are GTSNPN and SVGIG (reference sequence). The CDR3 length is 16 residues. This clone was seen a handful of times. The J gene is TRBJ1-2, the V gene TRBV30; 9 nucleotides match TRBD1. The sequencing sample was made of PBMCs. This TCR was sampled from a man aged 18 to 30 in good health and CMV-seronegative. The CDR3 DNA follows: TGTGCCTGGAGTTTCCCGAACAGGGGGCCCTACTATGGCTACACCTTC. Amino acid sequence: CAWSFPNRGPYYGYTF.